This T cell receptor (beta chain) was sequenced during a study of T-cell memory formation after mild COVID-19. Study-wide results and caveats: Chiefly within CM and EM were the contracting CD4+ clones; CD8+ ones were within EMRA.

To note about this clonotype: The antigen is undetermined.

In TCRdb, the 5' RACE reads were re-called with MiXCR into one record per CDR3 protein. This table has 450,000 or so distinct CDR3 sequences, nearly 25% appearing once. Sequences were obtained from PBMCs or a T cell subset sorted from them (not recorded which). This TCR derives from an adult woman who had mild COVID-19 (a few samples of this study predate the infection). Cell type and time point are not known.

The CDR3 is CASSPGQGDEKLFF. In nucleotides, the CDR3 is TGTGCCAGCAGCCCGGGACAGGGCGATGAAAAACTGTTTTTT. The gene calls are TRBV6-5 and TRBJ1-4; 9 positions match TRBD1. Germline assignment: CDR1 MNHEY and CDR2 SVGAGI. The CDR3 is made up of 14 amino acids. With 6 bases clipped from V and 6 bases from J, the junction kept 5 bases outside the gene matches.